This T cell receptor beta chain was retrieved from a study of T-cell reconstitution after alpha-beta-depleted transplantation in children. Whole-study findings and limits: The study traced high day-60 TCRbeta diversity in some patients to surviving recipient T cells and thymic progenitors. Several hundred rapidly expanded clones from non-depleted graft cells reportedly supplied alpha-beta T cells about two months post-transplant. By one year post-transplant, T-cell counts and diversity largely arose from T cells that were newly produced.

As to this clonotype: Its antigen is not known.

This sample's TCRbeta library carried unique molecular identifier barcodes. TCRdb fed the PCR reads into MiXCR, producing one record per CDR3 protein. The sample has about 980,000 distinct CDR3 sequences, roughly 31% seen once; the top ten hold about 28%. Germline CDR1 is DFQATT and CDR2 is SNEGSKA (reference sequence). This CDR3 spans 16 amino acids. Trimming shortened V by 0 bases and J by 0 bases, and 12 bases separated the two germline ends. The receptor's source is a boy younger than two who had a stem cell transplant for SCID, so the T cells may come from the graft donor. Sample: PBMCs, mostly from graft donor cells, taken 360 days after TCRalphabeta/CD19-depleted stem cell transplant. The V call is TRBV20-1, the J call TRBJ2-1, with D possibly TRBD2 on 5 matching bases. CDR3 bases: TGCAGTGCTAGAGATGAAGTTGGGAGCTCCTACAATGAGCAGTTCTTC. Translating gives CSARDEVGSSYNEQFF.